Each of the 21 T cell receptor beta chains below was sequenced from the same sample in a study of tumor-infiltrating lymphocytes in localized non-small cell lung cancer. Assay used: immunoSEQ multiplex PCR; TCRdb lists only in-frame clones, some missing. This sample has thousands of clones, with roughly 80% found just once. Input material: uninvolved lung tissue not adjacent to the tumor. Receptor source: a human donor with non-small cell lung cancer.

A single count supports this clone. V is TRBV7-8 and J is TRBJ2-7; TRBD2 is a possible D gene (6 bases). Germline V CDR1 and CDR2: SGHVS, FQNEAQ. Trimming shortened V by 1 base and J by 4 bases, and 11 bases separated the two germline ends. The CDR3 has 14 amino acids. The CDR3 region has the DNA TGTGCCAGCAGCTTAGATCCGGGGAGGTACGAGCAGTACTTC. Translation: CASSLDPGRYEQYF.

The CDR3 reads CASSLDASTSTDTQYF. The DNA of the CDR3 is TGCGCCAGCAGCTTGGATGCTTCCACTAGCACAGATACGCAGTATTTT. The chain has TRBV5-1 and TRBJ2-3, with D hard to call. The CDR3 length is 16 residues. Trimming left V 0 bases short and J 0 bases short, with 11 bases between. Germline V gene data show CDR1 as SGHRS and CDR2 as YFSETQ.

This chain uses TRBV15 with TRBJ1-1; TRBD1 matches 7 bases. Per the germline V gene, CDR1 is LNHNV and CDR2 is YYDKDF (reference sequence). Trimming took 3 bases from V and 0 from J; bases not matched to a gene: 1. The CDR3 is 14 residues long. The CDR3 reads CATSSDRVNTEAFF. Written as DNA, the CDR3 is TGTGCCACCAGCAGTGACAGGGTGAACACTGAAGCTTTCTTT.

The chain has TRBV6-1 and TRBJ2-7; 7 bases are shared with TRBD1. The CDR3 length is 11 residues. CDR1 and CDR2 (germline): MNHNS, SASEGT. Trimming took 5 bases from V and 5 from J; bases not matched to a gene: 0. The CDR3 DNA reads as TGTGCCAGCAGTACAGGGGACGAGCAGTACTTC. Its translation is CASSTGDEQYF.

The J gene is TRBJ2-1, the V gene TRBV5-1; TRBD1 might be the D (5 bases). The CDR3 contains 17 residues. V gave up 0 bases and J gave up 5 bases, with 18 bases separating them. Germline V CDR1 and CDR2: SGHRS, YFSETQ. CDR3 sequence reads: CASSLEGVGRFNNEQFF. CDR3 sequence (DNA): TGCGCCAGCAGCTTGGAAGGAGTGGGGCGATTCAACAATGAGCAGTTCTTC.

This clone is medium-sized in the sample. The CDR3 is CASSLRTADYEQYF. The CDR3 DNA follows: TGTGCCAGCAGCTTGAGGACCGCCGACTACGAGCAGTACTTC. The chain has TRBV7-8 and TRBJ2-7, with unresolved D. V was trimmed by 3 bases and J by 3 bases, leaving 12 bases between them. The CDR3 runs to 14 residues. Germline loops: CDR1 SGHVS, CDR2 FQNEAQ.

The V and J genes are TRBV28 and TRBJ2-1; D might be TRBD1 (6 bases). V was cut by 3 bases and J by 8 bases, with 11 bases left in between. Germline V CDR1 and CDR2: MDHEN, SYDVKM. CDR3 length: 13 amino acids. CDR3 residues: CASSFGDNDEQFF. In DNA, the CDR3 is TGTGCCAGCAGTTTTGGGGACAATGATGAGCAGTTCTTC.

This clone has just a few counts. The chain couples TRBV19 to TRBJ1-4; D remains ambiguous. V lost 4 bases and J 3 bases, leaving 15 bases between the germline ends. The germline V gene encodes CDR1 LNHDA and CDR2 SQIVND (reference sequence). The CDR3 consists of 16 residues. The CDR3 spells CASSRLRRAPNEKLFF. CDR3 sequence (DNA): TGTGCCAGTAGTAGACTCCGTAGGGCACCTAATGAAAAACTGTTTTTT.

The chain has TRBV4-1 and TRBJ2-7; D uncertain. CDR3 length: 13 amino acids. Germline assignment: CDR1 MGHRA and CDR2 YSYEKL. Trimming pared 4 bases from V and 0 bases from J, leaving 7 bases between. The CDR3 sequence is CASSLQASYEQYF. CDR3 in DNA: TGCGCCAGCAGCCTTCAGGCCTCCTACGAGCAGTACTTC.

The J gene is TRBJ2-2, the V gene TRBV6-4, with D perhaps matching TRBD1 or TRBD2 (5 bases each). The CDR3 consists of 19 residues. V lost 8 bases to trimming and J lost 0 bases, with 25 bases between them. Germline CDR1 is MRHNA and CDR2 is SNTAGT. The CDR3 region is CASRSRGASGFANTGELFF. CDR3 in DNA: TGTGCCAGCCGCTCACGGGGCGCGTCGGGGTTCGCGAACACCGGGGAGCTGTTTTTT.

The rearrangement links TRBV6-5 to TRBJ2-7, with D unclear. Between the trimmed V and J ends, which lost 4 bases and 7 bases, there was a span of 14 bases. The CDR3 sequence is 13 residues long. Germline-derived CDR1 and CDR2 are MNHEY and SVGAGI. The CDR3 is CASSSGIGSEQYF. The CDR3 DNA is TGTGCCAGCAGTTCTGGGATTGGAAGTGAGCAGTACTTC.

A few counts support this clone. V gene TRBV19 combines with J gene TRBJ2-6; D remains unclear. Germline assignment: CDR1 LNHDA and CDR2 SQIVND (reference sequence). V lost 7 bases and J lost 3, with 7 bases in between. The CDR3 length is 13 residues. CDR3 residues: CASTVGGANVLTF. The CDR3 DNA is TGTGCCAGTACCGTCGGTGGGGCCAACGTCCTGACTTTC.

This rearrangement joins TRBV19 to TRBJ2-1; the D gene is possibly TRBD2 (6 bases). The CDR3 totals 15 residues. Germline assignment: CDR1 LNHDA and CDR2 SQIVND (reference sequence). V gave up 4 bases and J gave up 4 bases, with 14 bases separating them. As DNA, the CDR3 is TGTGCCAGTAGTAGTCGCGGGGCCTCATACAATGAGCAGTTCTTC. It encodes CASSSRGASYNEQFF. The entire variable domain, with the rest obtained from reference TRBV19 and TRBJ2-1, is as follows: DGGITQSPKYLFRKEGQNVTLSCEQNLNHDAMYWYRQDPGQGLRLIYYSQIVNDFQKGDIAEGYSVSREKKESFPLTVTSAQKNPTAFYLCASSSRGASYNEQFFGPGTRLTVL.

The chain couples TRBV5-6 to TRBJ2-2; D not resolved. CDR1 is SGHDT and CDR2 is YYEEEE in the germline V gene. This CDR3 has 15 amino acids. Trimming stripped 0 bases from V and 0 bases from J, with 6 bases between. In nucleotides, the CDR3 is TGTGCCAGCAGCTTGGGAGGTTCGAACACCGGGGAGCTGTTTTTT. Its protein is CASSLGGSNTGELFF.

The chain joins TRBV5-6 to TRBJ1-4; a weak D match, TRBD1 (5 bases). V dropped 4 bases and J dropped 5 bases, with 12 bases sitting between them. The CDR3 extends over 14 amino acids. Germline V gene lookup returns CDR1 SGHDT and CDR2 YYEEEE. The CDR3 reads CASSLFGGNEKLFF. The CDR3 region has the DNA TGTGCCAGCAGCCTTTTCGGGGGGAATGAAAAACTGTTTTTT.

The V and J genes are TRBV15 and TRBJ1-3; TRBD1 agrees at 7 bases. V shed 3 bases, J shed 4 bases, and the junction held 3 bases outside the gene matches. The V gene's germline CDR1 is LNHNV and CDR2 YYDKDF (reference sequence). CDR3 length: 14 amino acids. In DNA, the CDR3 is TGTGCCACCAGCAGGACAGGGTCCGGAAACACCATATATTTT. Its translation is CATSRTGSGNTIYF.

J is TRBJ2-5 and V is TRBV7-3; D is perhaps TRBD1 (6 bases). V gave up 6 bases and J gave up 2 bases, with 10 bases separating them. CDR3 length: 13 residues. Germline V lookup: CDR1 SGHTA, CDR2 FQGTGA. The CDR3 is CASSSDRQETQYF. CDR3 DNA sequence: TGTGCCAGCAGTTCCGACAGGCAAGAGACCCAGTACTTC.

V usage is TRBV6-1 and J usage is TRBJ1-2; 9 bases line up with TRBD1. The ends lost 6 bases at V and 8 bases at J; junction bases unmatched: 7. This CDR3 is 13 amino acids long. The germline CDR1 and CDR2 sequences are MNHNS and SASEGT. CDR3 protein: CASRSGTGTGYTF. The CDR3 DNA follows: TGTGCCAGCAGAAGCGGGACAGGGACCGGCTACACCTTC.

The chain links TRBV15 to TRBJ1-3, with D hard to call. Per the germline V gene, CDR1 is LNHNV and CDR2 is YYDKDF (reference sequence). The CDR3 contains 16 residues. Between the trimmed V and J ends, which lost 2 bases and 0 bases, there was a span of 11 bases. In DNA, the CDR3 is TGTGCCACCAGCAGAACGGTGCAAGACTCTGGAAACACCATATATTTT. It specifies CATSRTVQDSGNTIYF.

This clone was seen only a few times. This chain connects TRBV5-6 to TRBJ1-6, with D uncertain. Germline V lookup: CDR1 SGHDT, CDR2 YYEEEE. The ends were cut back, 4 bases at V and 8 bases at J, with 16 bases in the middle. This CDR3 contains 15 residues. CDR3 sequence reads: CASSRSAKTDSPLHF. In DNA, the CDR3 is TGTGCCAGCAGCCGAAGTGCGAAGACGGATTCACCCCTCCACTTT.

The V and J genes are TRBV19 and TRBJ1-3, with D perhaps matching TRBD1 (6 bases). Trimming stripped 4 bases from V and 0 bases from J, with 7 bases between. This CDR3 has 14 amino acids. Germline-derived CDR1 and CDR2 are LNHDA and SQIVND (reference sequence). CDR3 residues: CASSNRVSGNTIYF. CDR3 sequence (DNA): TGTGCCAGTAGTAACAGGGTCTCTGGAAACACCATATATTTT.